What follows are 31 T cell receptor beta chains derived from one specimen sequenced in a study of blood T cell repertoires in COVID-19. TCRdb keeps only in-frame clones here, not all; method: immunoSEQ multiplex PCR. The data hold about 140,000 clones, with roughly 79% observed a single time. Sequencing was done on a sample of PBMCs or T cells enriched from blood (not recorded which). Receptors originate from a woman aged 50 to 60 who had recovered from COVID-19.

The chain couples TRBV9 to TRBJ1-1; D is undetermined. The length of the CDR3 is 13 residues. CDR1 and CDR2 (germline): SGDLS, YYNGEE. V gave up 3 bases and J gave up 1 base, with 7 bases separating them. The CDR3 here is CASSARQNTEAFF. DNA of the CDR3: TGTGCCAGCAGCGCAAGACAGAACACTGAAGCTTTCTTT.

CDR3 region: CASSAEGEGGYTF. DNA of the CDR3: TGCGCCAGCAGCGCCGAGGGCGAAGGGGGCTACACCTTC. This chain joins TRBV5-1 and TRBJ1-2; D is uncertain. The CDR3 totals 13 residues. Trimming took off 4 bases at V and 8 bases at J, with 15 bases between the two ends. Germline CDR1 SGHRS, CDR2 YFSETQ.

J is TRBJ1-2 and V is TRBV5-1; 12 bases map to TRBD1. The germline CDR1 and CDR2 sequences are SGHRS and YFSETQ. The V gene end was trimmed by 6 bases and the J gene end by 7 bases; junction bases not matched to a gene: 7. This CDR3 region has 14 residues. CDR3 sequence reads: CASNPGQGAGGYTF. The DNA for the CDR3 is TGCGCCAGCAACCCGGGACAGGGGGCGGGTGGCTACACCTTC.

The J gene is TRBJ2-1, the V gene TRBV6-5; TRBD1 is a possible D gene (6 bases). The length of the CDR3 is 16 residues. Per germline, CDR1 MNHEY and CDR2 SVGAGI. V was cut by 0 bases and J by 0 bases, with 9 bases left in between. The CDR3 DNA reads TGTGCCAGCAGTTACTCACAGGGAAGCTCCTACAATGAGCAGTTCTTC. Translating it yields CASSYSQGSSYNEQFF.

The CDR3 protein is CASSLVASGGPGVYEQYF. The CDR3 region has the DNA TGTGCCAGCAGCTTAGTCGCTAGCGGGGGGCCAGGAGTCTACGAGCAGTACTTC. V usage is TRBV7-6 and J usage is TRBJ2-7; 11 bases line up with TRBD2. Unmatched junction bases numbered 11, after V lost 1 base and J lost 3 bases. The CDR3 is 18 residues long. Germline lookup yields CDR1 SGHVS and CDR2 FNYEAQ.

The chain employs TRBV3-1 (or the pseudogene TRBV3-2) and TRBJ2-3; TRBD2 matches at 11 bases. The CDR3 loop spans 18 amino acids. V shed 1 base and J 1 base; nucleotides not matched to a gene: 7. The germline V gene has CDR1 LGHDT and CDR2 YNNKEL (reference sequence). The CDR3 DNA sequence: TGTGCCAGCAGCCAAGGGGTACTAGCGGGAGTGGGCACAGATACGCAGTATTTT. Translated: CASSQGVLAGVGTDTQYF.

The chain employs TRBV28 and TRBJ1-1; unclear D gene. CDR1 is MDHEN, CDR2 SYDVKM, per germline. Trimming removed 5 bases from V and 0 bases from J, with 10 bases in between. The CDR3 extends over 14 amino acids. The CDR3 reads CASSIIQVNTEAFF. In DNA form, the CDR3 reads TGTGCCAGCAGTATTATTCAGGTGAACACTGAAGCTTTCTTT.

V is TRBV13 and J is TRBJ2-1, with 12 nucleotides matching TRBD2. The V gene end was trimmed by 5 bases and the J gene end by 9 bases; junction bases not matched to a gene: 5. CDR1 and CDR2 from the germline V gene are PRHDT and FYEKMQ (reference sequence). CDR3 length equals 14 residues. CDR3 in DNA: TGTGCCAGCAGCCCCTCTAGCGGGAGGGGTGAGCAGTTCTTC. Encoded protein: CASSPSSGRGEQFF.

The chain carries TRBV6-5 and TRBJ1-5; no clear D. V was trimmed by 7 bases and J by 0 bases, leaving 13 bases between them. CDR3 size: 15 residues. Germline CDR1 reads MNHEY; CDR2 reads SVGAGI. CDR3 coding DNA: TGTGCCAGCACACCGCAGATTTATAGCAATCAGCCCCAGCATTTT. The encoded protein is CASTPQIYSNQPQHF.

The chain links TRBV5-8 to TRBJ2-5, with a weak D call TRBD2 (5 bases). Trimming stripped 0 bases from V and 5 bases from J, with 14 bases between. The V gene's germline CDR1 is SGHTS and CDR2 YDEGEE. CDR3 length: 15 residues. The CDR3, as DNA: TGTGCCAGCAGCTTGGGGCTCACGGAGGTGGAGACCCAGTACTTC. Its protein is CASSLGLTEVETQYF.

The chain is built from TRBV2 and TRBJ2-3; 10 nucleotides align to TRBD2. V shed 9 bases, J shed 8 bases, and the junction held 14 bases outside the gene matches. Germline loops: CDR1 SNHLY, CDR2 FYNNEI. This CDR3 region has 15 residues. CDR3 sequence: CARAEERGGLVTQYF. The CDR3 DNA reads as TGTGCCAGGGCCGAGGAGCGGGGGGGTCTTGTTACGCAGTATTTT.

This clone was counted between two and nine times. CDR3 DNA sequence: TGCAGCGTAGTTTCCGGGACAGGACACGGGGAGCTGTTTTTT. Translated: CSVVSGTGHGELFF. The genes are TRBV29-1 and TRBJ2-2; 8 bases are shared with TRBD1. This CDR3 contains 14 residues. CDR1 and CDR2 (germline): SQVTM, ANQGSEA. The trim removed 6 bases at V and 7 bases at J, leaving 10 bases unmatched.

This clone showed up just once. The chain carries TRBV19 and TRBJ2-7; 8 bases align to TRBD1. CDR3 length: 14 amino acids. The J segment lost 3 bases and the V segment lost 4 bases, leaving 5 bases of the junction unmatched. Germline V CDR1 and CDR2: LNHDA, SQIVND (reference sequence). The CDR3 region is CASSTDRANYEQYF. CDR3 nucleotides: TGTGCCAGTAGTACGGACAGGGCTAACTACGAGCAGTACTTC.

V usage is TRBV12-5 and J usage is TRBJ1-1; 9 bases match TRBD1. V was pared by 0 bases and J by 1 base, with 6 bases of the junction left unmatched. The length of the CDR3 is 17 residues. Germline V CDR1 and CDR2: LGHNT, FRNRAP. The CDR3, as DNA: TGTGCTAGTGGTTTGGTGACCGGGACAGGGAAGAACACTGAAGCTTTCTTT. Translation gives CASGLVTGTGKNTEAFF.

This rearrangement joins TRBV9 to TRBJ2-1; a possible D gene is TRBD1 (6 bases). Germline V gives CDR1 SGDLS, CDR2 YYNGEE. The V end lost 2 bases, the J end lost 5 bases, and 14 bases lay between the germline ends. The CDR3 covers 15 residues. DNA of the CDR3: TGTGCCAGCAGCGTCCAGGGGAAGAGAAACAATGAGCAGTTCTTC. This translates into CASSVQGKRNNEQFF.

This clone showed up many times. This rearrangement joins TRBV3-1 (or the pseudogene TRBV3-2) to TRBJ2-5; TRBD2 aligns across 8 bases. The V segment lost 4 bases and the J segment 3 bases; nucleotides outside the gene matches: 1. CDR1 LGHDT and CDR2 YNNKEL come from the germline V gene (reference sequence). This CDR3 comprises 13 residues. In nucleotides, the CDR3 is TGTGCCAGCAGCCGGACTAGCAAAGAGACCCAGTACTTC. This encodes CASSRTSKETQYF.

The rearrangement joins TRBV7-6 to TRBJ2-1; D is possibly TRBD1 (5 bases). Germline V gene sequence: CDR1 SGHVS, CDR2 FNYEAQ. CDR3 length equals 17 residues. The V end was cut by 2 bases, the J end by 2 bases, with 16 bases between. Here the CDR3 reads CASSLSLGREAYNEQFF. The DNA for the CDR3 is TGTGCCAGCAGCTTATCTCTGGGCAGGGAAGCCTACAATGAGCAGTTCTTC. Together with reference TRBV7-6 and TRBJ2-1, the CDR3 gives the full variable domain: GAGVSQSPRYKVTKRGQDVALRCDPISGHVSLYWYRQALGQGPEFLTYFNYEAQQDKSGLPNDRFSAERPEGSISTLTIQRTEQRDSAMYRCASSLSLGREAYNEQFFGPGTRLTVL.

This chain joins TRBV3-1 (or the pseudogene TRBV3-2) and TRBJ2-1; TRBD2 might be the D (7 bases). Trimming removed 4 bases at V and 8 bases at J, with 18 bases between. The CDR3 loop spans 15 amino acids. CDR1 and CDR2 (germline): LGHDT, YNNKEL (reference sequence). The CDR3 region has the DNA TGTGCCAGCAGCCGGACGGGGGGCCGCGGGGATGAGCAGTTCTTC. This codes for CASSRTGGRGDEQFF.

The chain has TRBV7-9 and TRBJ2-5; D uncertain. The germline V gene encodes CDR1 SEHNR and CDR2 FQNEAQ (reference sequence). CDR3 length equals 12 residues. The V end lost 8 bases, the J end lost 4 bases, and 11 bases lay between the germline ends. CDR3 nucleotides: TGTGCCAGCTCAGCCGGGTCAGAGACCCAGTACTTC. Amino acids: CASSAGSETQYF.

V is TRBV19 and J is TRBJ1-5, with 7 bases aligning to TRBD1. The CDR3 contains 16 residues. Germline V gene lookup returns CDR1 LNHDA and CDR2 SQIVND (reference sequence). V shed 6 bases and J 5 bases; nucleotides not matched to a gene: 13. In nucleotides, the CDR3 is TGTGCCAGTAGAAAAAAGCCCCGGGACAGTCATCAGCCCCAGCATTTT. This codes for CASRKKPRDSHQPQHF. The full variable domain, rest sourced from reference TRBV19 and TRBJ1-5, is DGGITQSPKYLFRKEGQNVTLSCEQNLNHDAMYWYRQDPGQGLRLIYYSQIVNDFQKGDIAEGYSVSREKKESFPLTVTSAQKNPTAFYLCASRKKPRDSHQPQHFGDGTRLSIL.

This clone showed up just a few times. The chain joins TRBV28 to TRBJ1-1; D is uncertain. Per the germline V gene, CDR1 is MDHEN and CDR2 is SYDVKM. V shed 6 bases and J shed 0 bases, with 8 bases lying between them. The CDR3 consists of 13 residues. DNA of the CDR3: TGTGCCAGCAGCAGGAGGCTGAACACTGAAGCTTTCTTT. Encoded protein: CASSRRLNTEAFF.

The rearrangement uses TRBV7-2 and TRBJ1-4, with D uncertain. Germline-derived CDR1 and CDR2 are SGHTA and FQGNSA. Trimming pared 1 base from V and 2 bases from J, leaving 8 bases between. The CDR3 is made up of 15 amino acids. Here the CDR3 DNA reads TGTGCCAGCAGCTTAGTTTCGGGGACTAATGAAAAACTGTTTTTT. Translation: CASSLVSGTNEKLFF.

The V and J genes are TRBV5-1 and TRBJ2-2, with TRBD2 identical over 8 bases. This CDR3 spans 16 amino acids. V dropped 4 bases and J dropped 5; count of bases not matched to a gene: 10. Germline V gives CDR1 SGHRS, CDR2 YFSETQ. CDR3 DNA: TGCGCCAGCAGCCCCTCGGGAGGGAGAGGGACCGGGGAGCTGTTTTTT. Translating gives CASSPSGGRGTGELFF.

This clone was found once. The chain links TRBV28 to TRBJ2-3, with D possibly matching TRBD2 (6 bases). The CDR3 loop spans 15 amino acids. In germline, CDR1 is MDHEN, CDR2 SYDVKM. V shed 2 bases and J shed 7 bases, with 16 bases lying between them. DNA of the CDR3: TGTGCCAGCAGTTTAACTCCCCGACTAGTCAATACGCAGTATTTT. This gives the protein CASSLTPRLVNTQYF.

In this sample, this clone turned up once. The chain employs TRBV11-3 and TRBJ2-1; TRBD2 aligns across 9 bases. The CDR3 covers 15 residues. Trimming cost V 2 bases and J 4 bases; bases outside gene matches: 3. Germline V lookup: CDR1 SGHNT, CDR2 YENEEA. The CDR3 region is CASSLQAGGYNEQFF. The CDR3 DNA reads as TGTGCCAGCAGCTTACAGGCGGGGGGGTACAATGAGCAGTTCTTC.

This chain connects TRBV29-1 to TRBJ1-4; unclear D gene. This CDR3 spans 13 amino acids. Germline V gene lookup returns CDR1 SQVTM and CDR2 ANQGSEA. Trimming removed 6 bases at V and 4 bases at J, with 12 bases between. DNA of the CDR3: TGCAGCGTCCTAGGATCGGGTAATGAAAAACTGTTTTTT. Residues: CSVLGSGNEKLFF.

The V and J genes are TRBV6-5 and TRBJ2-7, with D hard to call. CDR3 size: 13 residues. Germline values: CDR1 MNHEY, CDR2 SVGAGI. Trimming removed 8 bases at V and 5 bases at J, with 16 bases between. The DNA for the CDR3 is TGTGCCAGCGGTAGGAGTCCCCGGAACGAGCAGTACTTC. Protein: CASGRSPRNEQYF.

The chain carries TRBV2 and TRBJ1-4, with TRBD1 as a possible D gene (5 bases). V shed 6 bases and J shed 10 bases, with 18 bases lying between them. CDR3 length equals 14 residues. CDR1 and CDR2 (germline): SNHLY, FYNNEI. This CDR3 reads CASRETAAKGKLFF. CDR3 sequence (DNA): TGTGCCAGCAGAGAGACAGCCGCCAAAGGAAAACTGTTTTTT.

The V gene is TRBV6-5, the J gene TRBJ1-5; the D gene is possibly TRBD1 (6 bases). Germline V gene data show CDR1 as MNHEY and CDR2 as SVGAGI. V was pared by 10 bases and J by 0 bases, with 16 bases between. The CDR3 totals 15 residues. The CDR3 DNA is TGTGCCACCCAGGACAGCCATAATAGCAATCAGCCCCAGCATTTT. Encoded protein: CATQDSHNSNQPQHF.

J is TRBJ2-5 and V is TRBV19; a weak D match, TRBD2 (6 bases). Per the germline V gene, CDR1 is LNHDA and CDR2 is SQIVND (reference sequence). The CDR3 has 15 residues. The V and J ends lost 5 bases and 3 bases respectively, with 16 bases between them. Here the CDR3 reads CASSPRGRREETQYF. The CDR3 DNA follows: TGTGCCAGTAGTCCCCGGGGGAGGCGCGAAGAGACCCAGTACTTC.

V is TRBV4-1 and J is TRBJ1-5, with D unclear. Trimming left V 1 base short and J 0 bases short, with 7 bases between. This CDR3 comprises 15 residues. Germline CDR1 MGHRA, CDR2 YSYEKL. The CDR3 protein is CASSQAAYSNQPQHF. The DNA of the CDR3 is TGCGCCAGCAGCCAAGCTGCGTATAGCAATCAGCCCCAGCATTTT.